The clone carrying this TCR beta chain was detected only once. Between the trimmed V and J ends, which lost 8 bases and 5 bases, there was a span of 18 bases. The CDR3 is made up of 14 amino acids. In germline, CDR1 is MDHEN, CDR2 SYDVKM. TCRdb's copy holds only in-frame clones and misses some; the assay was immunoSEQ multiplex PCR. The data show approximately 44,000 clones, over 60% seen once. Every patient had relapsed following autologous stem cell transplantation, and cohorts differed in brentuximab vedotin exposure. This specimen comes from a study of PD-1 blockade in classical Hodgkin lymphoma. The J gene is TRBJ1-2, the V gene TRBV28; D ambiguous. The input for sequencing was peripheral blood mononuclear cells (PBMCs), taken at baseline. The source of this sequence is a human donor with classical Hodgkin lymphoma. CDR3 nucleotides: TGTGCCAGCTCCCCTCGGGTTTCCCTATATGGCTACACCTTC. It is translated as CASSPRVSLYGYTF.